A single sample is the source of the 10 T cell receptor beta chains below, sequenced in a study of shared T cell receptors in the human thymus. Here immunoSEQ multiplex PCR was the method, and the copy in TCRdb shows in-frame clones only, minus some. The sample contains 500,000 to 550,000 clones, 75% to 80% of which appear only once. This sample was shared with a second study, whose subject was human thymus T cells.

Sequences were obtained from thymocytes. These receptor sequences come from a boy younger than two with a congenital heart defect.

The chain employs TRBV6-5 and TRBJ2-1, with 16 bases matching TRBD2. V trimming: 0 bases; J trimming: 7 bases; junction bases outside the gene matches: 0. This CDR3 contains 16 residues. Germline CDR1 reads MNHEY; CDR2 reads SVGAGI. The CDR3 here is CASSYSGLAGGNEQFF. The CDR3 DNA is TGTGCCAGCAGTTACTCGGGACTAGCGGGAGGGAATGAGCAGTTCTTC.

This clone was recorded only once. The chain joins TRBV29-1 to TRBJ2-3; TRBD1 aligns across 10 bases. Germline CDR1 is SQVTM and CDR2 is ANQGSEA. J lost 3 bases, V lost 3 bases, and 6 bases had no gene match. The CDR3 consists of 15 residues. The CDR3 DNA follows: TGCAGCGTTGACCGAGACAGGGGGCGAACAGATACGCAGTATTTT. The encoded protein is CSVDRDRGRTDTQYF.

The rearrangement uses TRBV4-3 and TRBJ2-5; 8 bases are a match to TRBD2. The CDR3 length is 17 residues. CDR1 and CDR2 (germline): LGHNA, YSLEER. J lost 2 bases, V lost 0 bases, and 8 bases had no gene match. CDR3 nucleotides: TGCGCCAGCAGCCAAGATAGGGCTAGCGGGCGACAAGAGACCCAGTACTTC. Translated: CASSQDRASGRQETQYF.

The chain employs TRBV6-1 and TRBJ2-7, with D hard to call. This CDR3 is built from 13 residues. Germline CDR1 reads MNHNS; CDR2 reads SASEGT. Trimming took 6 bases from V and 4 from J, leaving 13 bases between them. Here the CDR3 DNA reads TGTGCCAGCAGGGCAGGTCGGTTTTACGAGCAGTACTTC. It translates to CASRAGRFYEQYF.

This chain connects TRBV19 to TRBJ1-5; tentatively, D is TRBD1 (5 bases). The CDR3 loop spans 15 amino acids. Germline assignment: CDR1 LNHDA and CDR2 SQIVND (reference sequence). Trimming removed 1 base from V and 4 bases from J, with 11 bases in between. The CDR3 reads CASSIGGGGNQPQHF. The CDR3 DNA reads TGTGCCAGTAGTATAGGGGGGGGAGGAAATCAGCCCCAGCATTTT.

This sequence joins TRBV19 and TRBJ2-1; D remains unclear. The germline V and J ends were trimmed by 9 bases and 0 bases, with 12 bases remaining between them. The CDR3 has 14 amino acids. Germline lookup yields CDR1 LNHDA and CDR2 SQIVND (reference sequence). For the CDR3, the DNA is TGTGCCAGCCCTCAGGTGGGCTCCTACAATGAGCAGTTCTTC. It is translated as CASPQVGSYNEQFF.

The CDR3 bases are TGTGCCAGCAGCTCTCGGGGGGCAGGGGCGGATTTATATAGCAATCAGCCCCAGCATTTT. It is translated as CASSSRGAGADLYSNQPQHF. The chain employs TRBV7-3 and TRBJ1-5, with D maybe TRBD1 (6 bases). The V gene lost 4 bases and the J gene lost 0 bases, with 25 bases spanning the gap. Germline assignment: CDR1 SGHTA and CDR2 FQGTGA. The CDR3 loop spans 20 amino acids.

V and J are TRBV4-3 and TRBJ1-2; 7 bases are shared with TRBD1. Trimming took 4 bases from V and 3 from J; bases not matched to a gene: 8. Germline assignment: CDR1 LGHNA and CDR2 YSLEER. CDR3 length: 15 residues. CDR3: CASSLVRTGHYGYTF. CDR3 nucleotides: TGCGCCAGCAGCCTCGTCAGGACAGGTCACTATGGCTACACCTTC.

The genes are TRBV30 and TRBJ2-7; D possibly corresponds to TRBD2 (6 bases). V dropped 0 bases and J dropped 4 bases, with 19 bases sitting between them. The CDR3 has 16 residues. Looked up from germline, CDR1 is GTSNPN and CDR2 is SVGIG (reference sequence). The DNA for the CDR3 is TGTGCCTGGAGTGTAATCCGCGAAGGGGAGGTGTACGAGCAGTACTTC. Its protein is CAWSVIREGEVYEQYF.

The V call is TRBV5-1, the J call TRBJ2-1; 9 positions match TRBD2. In germline, CDR1 is SGHRS, CDR2 YFSETQ. The CDR3 loop spans 17 amino acids. Unmatched junction bases numbered 12, after V lost 3 bases and J lost 5 bases. The CDR3 region has the DNA TGCGCCAGCAGCTCGCCCCGTAGCGGGAGTCTAGACAATGAGCAGTTCTTC. Translation gives CASSSPRSGSLDNEQFF.